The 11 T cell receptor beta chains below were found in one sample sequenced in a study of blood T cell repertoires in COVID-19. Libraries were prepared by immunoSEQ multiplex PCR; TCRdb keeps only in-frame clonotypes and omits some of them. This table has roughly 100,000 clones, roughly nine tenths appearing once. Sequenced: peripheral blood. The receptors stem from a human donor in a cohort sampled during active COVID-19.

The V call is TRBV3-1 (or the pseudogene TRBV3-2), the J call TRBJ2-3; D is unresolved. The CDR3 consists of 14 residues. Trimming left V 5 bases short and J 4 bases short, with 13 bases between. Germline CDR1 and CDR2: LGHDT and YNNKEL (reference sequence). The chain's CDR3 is CASSYGQGADTQYF. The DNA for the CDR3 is TGTGCCAGCAGCTATGGGCAAGGTGCAGATACGCAGTATTTT.

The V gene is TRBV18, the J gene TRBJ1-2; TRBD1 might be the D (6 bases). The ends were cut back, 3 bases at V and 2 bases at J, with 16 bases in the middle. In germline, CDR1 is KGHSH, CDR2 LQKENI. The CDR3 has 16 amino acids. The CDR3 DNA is TGTGCCAGCTCACCTCCCCTAAGACAGGAGAACTATGGCTACACCTTC. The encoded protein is CASSPPLRQENYGYTF.

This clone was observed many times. The CDR3 reads CASSLSAGGYEQYF. In DNA, the CDR3 is TGTGCCAGCAGCTTGTCGGCAGGGGGCTACGAGCAGTACTTC. The chain combines TRBV5-4 with TRBJ2-7, with 7 bases lining up with TRBD1. The CDR3 is 14 amino acids. Germline CDR1 SGHNT, CDR2 YYREEE (reference sequence). The J segment lost 3 bases and the V segment lost 1 base, leaving 4 bases of the junction unmatched.

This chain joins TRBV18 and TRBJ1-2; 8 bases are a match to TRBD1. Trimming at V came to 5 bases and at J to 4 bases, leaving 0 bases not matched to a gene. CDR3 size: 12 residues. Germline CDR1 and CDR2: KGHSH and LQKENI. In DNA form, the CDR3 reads TGTGCCAGCTCAGGACAGGGCTATGGCTACACCTTC. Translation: CASSGQGYGYTF.

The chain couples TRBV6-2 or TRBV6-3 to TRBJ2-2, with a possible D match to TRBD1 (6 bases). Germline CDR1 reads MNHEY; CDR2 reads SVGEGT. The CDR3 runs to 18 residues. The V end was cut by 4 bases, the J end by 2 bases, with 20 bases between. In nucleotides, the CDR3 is TGTGCCAGCAGTTCCATAGTTGGAAGGGGGAGTAACACCGGGGAGCTGTTTTTT. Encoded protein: CASSSIVGRGSNTGELFF.

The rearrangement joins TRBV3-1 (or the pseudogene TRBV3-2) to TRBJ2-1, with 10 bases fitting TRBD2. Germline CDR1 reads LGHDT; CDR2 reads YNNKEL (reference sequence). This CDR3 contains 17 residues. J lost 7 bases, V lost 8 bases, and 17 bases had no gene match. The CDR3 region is CASGASGSISTRNEQFF. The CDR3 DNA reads TGTGCCAGCGGGGCTAGCGGGAGTATATCAACGCGGAATGAGCAGTTCTTC.

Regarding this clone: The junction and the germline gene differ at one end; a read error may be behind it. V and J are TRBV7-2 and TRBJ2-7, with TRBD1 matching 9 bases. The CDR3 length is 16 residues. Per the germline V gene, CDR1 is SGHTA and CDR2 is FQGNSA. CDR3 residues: CASSLGGGTGSSEQYF. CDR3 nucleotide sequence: TGTGCCAGCAGCTTAGGGGGGGGGACAGGGTCCTCCGAGCAGTACTTC.

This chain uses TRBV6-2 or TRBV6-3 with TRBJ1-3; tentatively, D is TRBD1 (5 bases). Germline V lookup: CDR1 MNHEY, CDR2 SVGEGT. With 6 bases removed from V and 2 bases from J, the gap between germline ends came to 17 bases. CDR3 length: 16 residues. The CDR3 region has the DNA TGTGCCAGCAGCCCTCTCCTCAGGGCAACTGGAAACACCATATATTTT. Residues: CASSPLLRATGNTIYF.

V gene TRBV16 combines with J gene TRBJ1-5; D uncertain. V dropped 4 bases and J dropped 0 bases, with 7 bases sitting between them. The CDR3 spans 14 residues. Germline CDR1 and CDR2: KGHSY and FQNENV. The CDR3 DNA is TGTGCCAGCAGCCGCAGGAATAGCAATCAGCCCCAGCATTTT. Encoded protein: CASSRRNSNQPQHF.

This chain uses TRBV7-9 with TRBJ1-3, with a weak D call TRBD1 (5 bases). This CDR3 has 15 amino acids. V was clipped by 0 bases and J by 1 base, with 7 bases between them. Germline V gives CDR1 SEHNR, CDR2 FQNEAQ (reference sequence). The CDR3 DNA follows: TGTGCCAGCAGCTTAGCAAGGGGTTCTGGAAACACCATATATTTT. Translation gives CASSLARGSGNTIYF. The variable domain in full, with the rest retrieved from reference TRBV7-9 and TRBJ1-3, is DTGVSQNPRHKITKRGQNVTFRCDPISEHNRLYWYRQTLGQGPEFLTYFQNEAQLEKSRLLSDRFSAERPKGSFSTLEIQRTEQGDSAMYLCASSLARGSGNTIYFGEGSWLTVV.

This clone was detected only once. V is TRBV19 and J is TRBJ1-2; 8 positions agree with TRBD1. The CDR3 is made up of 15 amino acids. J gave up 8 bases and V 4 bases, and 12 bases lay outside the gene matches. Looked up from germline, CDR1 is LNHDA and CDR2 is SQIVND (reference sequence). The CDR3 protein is CASSKTGDPLYGYTF. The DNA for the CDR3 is TGTGCCAGTAGTAAGACAGGGGATCCGCTGTACGGCTACACCTTC. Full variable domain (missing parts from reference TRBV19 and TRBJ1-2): DGGITQSPKYLFRKEGQNVTLSCEQNLNHDAMYWYRQDPGQGLRLIYYSQIVNDFQKGDIAEGYSVSREKKESFPLTVTSAQKNPTAFYLCASSKTGDPLYGYTFGSGTRLTVV.